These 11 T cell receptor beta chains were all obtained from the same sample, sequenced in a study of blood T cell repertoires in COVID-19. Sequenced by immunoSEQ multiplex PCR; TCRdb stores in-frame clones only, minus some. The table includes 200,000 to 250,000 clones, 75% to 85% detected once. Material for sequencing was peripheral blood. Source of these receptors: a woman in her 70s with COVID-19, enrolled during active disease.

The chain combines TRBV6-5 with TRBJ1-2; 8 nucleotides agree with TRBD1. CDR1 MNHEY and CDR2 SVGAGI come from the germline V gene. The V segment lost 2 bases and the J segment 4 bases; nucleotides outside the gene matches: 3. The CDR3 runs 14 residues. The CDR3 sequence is CASSYGQGGYGYTF. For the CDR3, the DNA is TGTGCCAGCAGTTACGGACAGGGCGGCTATGGCTACACCTTC.

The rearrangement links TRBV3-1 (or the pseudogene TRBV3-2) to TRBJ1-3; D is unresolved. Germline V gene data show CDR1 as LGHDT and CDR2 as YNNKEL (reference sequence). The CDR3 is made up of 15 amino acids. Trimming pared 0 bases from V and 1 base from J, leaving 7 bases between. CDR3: CASSQEPGSGNTIYF. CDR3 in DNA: TGTGCCAGCAGCCAAGAGCCAGGATCTGGAAACACCATATATTTT.

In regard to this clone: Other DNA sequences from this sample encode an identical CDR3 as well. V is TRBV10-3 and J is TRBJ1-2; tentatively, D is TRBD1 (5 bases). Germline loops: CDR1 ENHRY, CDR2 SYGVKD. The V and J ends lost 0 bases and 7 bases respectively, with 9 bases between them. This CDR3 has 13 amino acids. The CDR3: CAISESRGGGYTF. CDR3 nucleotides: TGTGCCATCAGTGAGTCAAGGGGTGGTGGCTACACCTTC.

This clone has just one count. The CDR3 DNA reads TGCGCCAGCAGTGACAGGGGAATTAATGAAAAACTGTTTTTT. Its protein product is CASSDRGINEKLFF. This chain links TRBV10-2 with TRBJ1-4; D is perhaps TRBD1 (6 bases). The CDR3 consists of 14 residues. The V gene's germline CDR1 is WSHSY and CDR2 SAAADI. The germline V and J ends were trimmed by 3 bases and 4 bases, with 9 bases remaining between them.

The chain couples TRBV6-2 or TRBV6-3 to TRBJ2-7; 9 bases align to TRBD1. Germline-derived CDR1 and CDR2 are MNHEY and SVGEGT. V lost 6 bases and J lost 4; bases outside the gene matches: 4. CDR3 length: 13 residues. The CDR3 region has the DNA TGTGCCAGCAGCCGGGACAGGGCTTACGAGCAGTACTTC. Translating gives CASSRDRAYEQYF.

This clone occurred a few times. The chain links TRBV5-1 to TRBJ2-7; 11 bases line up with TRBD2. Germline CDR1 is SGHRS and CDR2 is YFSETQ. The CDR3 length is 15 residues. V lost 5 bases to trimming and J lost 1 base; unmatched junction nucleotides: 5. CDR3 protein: CASRYGTSGSYEQYF. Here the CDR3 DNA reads TGCGCCAGCAGGTATGGGACTAGCGGTTCCTACGAGCAGTACTTC.

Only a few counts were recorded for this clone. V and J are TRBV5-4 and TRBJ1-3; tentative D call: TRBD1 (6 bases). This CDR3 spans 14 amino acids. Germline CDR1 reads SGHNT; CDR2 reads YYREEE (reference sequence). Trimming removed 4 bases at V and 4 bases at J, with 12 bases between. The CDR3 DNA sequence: TGTGCCAGCAGCACCGAACAGGGCGGAAACACCATATATTTT. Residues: CASSTEQGGNTIYF.

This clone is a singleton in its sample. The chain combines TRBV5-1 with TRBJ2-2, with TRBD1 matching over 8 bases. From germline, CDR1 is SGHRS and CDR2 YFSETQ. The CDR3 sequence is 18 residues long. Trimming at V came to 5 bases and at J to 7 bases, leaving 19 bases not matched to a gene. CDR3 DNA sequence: TGCGCCAGCAGATCAGAATCGAGGACAGGGAGTAAGGGCGGGGAGCTGTTTTTT. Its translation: CASRSESRTGSKGGELFF.

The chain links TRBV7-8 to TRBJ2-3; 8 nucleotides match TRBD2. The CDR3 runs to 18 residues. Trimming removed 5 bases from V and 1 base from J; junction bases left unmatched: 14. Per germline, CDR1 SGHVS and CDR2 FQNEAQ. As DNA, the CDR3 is TGTGCCAGCAGCATACGGAGCGGGAGTCTACGGGGCACAGATACGCAGTATTTT. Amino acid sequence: CASSIRSGSLRGTDTQYF.

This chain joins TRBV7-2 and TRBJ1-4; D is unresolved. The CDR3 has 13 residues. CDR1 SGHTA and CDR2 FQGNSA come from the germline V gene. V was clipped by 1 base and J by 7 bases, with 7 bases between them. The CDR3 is CASSLERVEKLFF. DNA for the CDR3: TGTGCCAGCAGCTTAGAGAGGGTTGAAAAACTGTTTTTT.

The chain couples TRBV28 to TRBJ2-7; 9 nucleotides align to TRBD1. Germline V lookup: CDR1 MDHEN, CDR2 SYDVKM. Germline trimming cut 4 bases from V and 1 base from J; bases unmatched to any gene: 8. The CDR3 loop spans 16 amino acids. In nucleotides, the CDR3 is TGTGCCAGCAGTTCCCACGGACAGGGGAGGTCCTACGAGCAGTACTTC. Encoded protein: CASSSHGQGRSYEQYF.